This record concerns one T cell receptor (beta chain) sequence. The CDR3 totals 16 residues. V was shortened by 5 bases and J by 1 base, with 18 bases between the two germline ends. CDR1 MNHEY and CDR2 SMNVEV come from the germline V gene (reference sequence). The sample belongs to a study of blood T cell repertoires in COVID-19. Data came from immunoSEQ multiplex PCR; TCRdb stores just in-frame clones and leaves some out. The sample holds around 340,000 clones, around 88% seen once. The chain employs TRBV27 and TRBJ2-7, with D possibly matching TRBD2 (6 bases). Material: peripheral blood. This TCR was sampled from a woman in her fifties or sixties with COVID-19, enrolled during active disease. CDR3 in DNA: TGTGCCAGCAGTGTTCCTGGACGTGGGGGGTCCTACGAGCAGTACTTC. Residues: CASSVPGRGGSYEQYF.